This TCR beta chain was retrieved from a study of blood T cell repertoires in COVID-19. Turning to the study itself: The cDNA or gDNA used as material had been derived from T cells, B-cell-depleted T cells, or PBMCs.

The CDR3 has 15 residues. V was cut by 6 bases and J by 2 bases, with 14 bases left in between. In germline, CDR1 is MNHEY, CDR2 SMNVEV (reference sequence). As handled by the study authors: Estimation of nucleated cell counts was performed using reference gene primer amplification. The repertoire was sequenced with immunoSEQ multiplex PCR; TCRdb's copy has only in-frame clones and lacks some. That table gives V, J and clone size, and the DNA gave D and trimming. This table has 350,000 to 400,000 clones, roughly 90% appearing once. Recruitment covered about two dozen US areas and drew participants whose ages spanned roughly 18 to 100 years. Cohorts were determined from participant-reported clinical history.

The gene calls are TRBV27 and TRBJ2-1, with D unclear. The receptor comes from a woman aged 25-40 years who had recovered from COVID-19. The sequenced sample was PBMCs or T cells enriched from blood (not recorded which). CDR3: CASSPRWIAYNEQFF. The CDR3 DNA reads TGTGCCAGCAGCCCCAGGTGGATCGCCTACAATGAGCAGTTCTTC.